The 14 T cell receptor beta chains listed next were all sequenced from one sample in a study of breast tumors, draining lymph nodes, adjacent tissues. Samples came from axillary lymph nodes draining the breast cancer. MiXCR, applied by TCRdb to the multiplex PCR reads, yields one record per CDR3 protein. Of 150,000 to 200,000 distinct CDR3 sequences in the sample, 30% to 35% were seen once. The sequencing input was axillary lymph node tissue. The origin of the receptors is a female donor with breast cancer. Some clones in this sample may be carry-over from other donors' samples.

The chain is built from TRBV12-3 or TRBV12-4 and TRBJ1-1, with D possibly matching TRBD1 (5 bases). The CDR3 totals 15 residues. V was clipped by 2 bases and J by 5 bases, with 15 bases between them. The CDR3 DNA follows: TGTGCCAGCAGTTTACAGGGCAGTGTGAGGACTGAAGCTTTCTTT. As protein: CASSLQGSVRTEAFF.

With respect to this clonotype: A read error may be the cause here, since a much bigger clone is one base away. The chain recombines TRBV10-1 with TRBJ1-4, with D unresolved. There are 13 residues in the CDR3. The germline gives CDR1 WNHNN, CDR2 SYGVQD (reference sequence). CDR3 in amino acids: CACSPAENEKLFF. CDR3 sequence (DNA): TGCGCCTGCAGTCCGGCCGAGAATGAAAAACTGTTTTTT.

This clonotype was counted many times. The chain joins TRBV7-6 to TRBJ2-7; D ambiguous. This CDR3 contains 13 residues. The V gene's germline CDR1 is SGHVS and CDR2 FNYEAQ. Trimming left V 4 bases short and J 2 bases short, with 9 bases between. This CDR3 reads CASSYYPAYEQYF. CDR3 coding DNA: TGTGCCAGCAGCTACTACCCAGCCTACGAGCAGTACTTC.

This clonotype has ten or more counts. The DNA of the CDR3 is TGTGCCAGCAGCCCGTCTCGACTAGCGGAATACACAGATACGCAGTATTTT. Translating it yields CASSPSRLAEYTDTQYF. The chain recombines TRBV9 with TRBJ2-3; 9 bases map to TRBD2. V dropped 4 bases and J dropped 2; count of bases not matched to a gene: 11. This CDR3 is built from 17 residues. Germline CDR1 and CDR2: SGDLS and YYNGEE.

This clonotype appeared many times. The genes are TRBV4-1 and TRBJ2-1; a possible D gene is TRBD1 (5 bases). Trimming left V 4 bases short and J 4 bases short, with 8 bases between. The V gene's germline CDR1 is MGHRA and CDR2 YSYEKL. CDR3 length: 13 residues. The CDR3 coding sequence is TGCGCCAGCAGCCCCAGGGTTTACAATGAGCAGTTCTTC. Translating gives CASSPRVYNEQFF.

At least ten counts were recorded for this clonotype. This chain joins TRBV4-2 and TRBJ2-7; 8 positions match TRBD1. V dropped 7 bases and J dropped 2; count of bases not matched to a gene: 7. Germline CDR1 and CDR2: LGHNA and YNFKEQ. This CDR3 is built from 14 residues. CDR3 in DNA: TGTGCCAGCACCCACGGCAGGGGGCCCTACGAGCAGTACTTC. Its protein is CASTHGRGPYEQYF.

The sample holds many counts of this clonotype. The chain carries TRBV2 and TRBJ1-5, with D maybe TRBD1 (5 bases). The CDR3 is made up of 14 amino acids. Germline CDR1 and CDR2: SNHLY and FYNNEI. The V gene lost 8 bases and the J gene lost 4 bases, with 15 bases spanning the gap. DNA of the CDR3: TGTGCCAGCGGGGGAGAGAACAGAAATCAGCCCCAGCATTTT. Its translation is CASGGENRNQPQHF.

There are many counts of this clonotype. The gene calls are TRBV4-2 and TRBJ1-4, with D tentatively TRBD1 (5 bases). This CDR3 region has 16 residues. Trimming pared 4 bases from V and 0 bases from J, leaving 12 bases between. In germline, CDR1 is LGHNA, CDR2 YNFKEQ. The CDR3 nucleotides read TGTGCCAGCAGCCTTGGGACTGCCGCAACTAATGAAAAACTGTTTTTT. Amino acid sequence: CASSLGTAATNEKLFF.

This clonotype was recorded many times. The chain is built from TRBV20-1 and TRBJ2-2; TRBD2 might be the D (5 bases). CDR1 is DFQATT and CDR2 is SNEGSKA in the germline V gene (reference sequence). The CDR3 totals 11 residues. The CDR3 sequence: CSAWAGGELFF. CDR3 DNA: TGCAGCGCCTGGGCGGGCGGGGAGCTGTTTTTT.

This rearrangement joins TRBV29-1 to TRBJ2-5; D possibly matches TRBD1 or TRBD2 (5 bases each). Looked up from germline, CDR1 is SQVTM and CDR2 is ANQGSEA. V was shortened by 3 bases and J by 4 bases, with 15 bases between the two germline ends. The CDR3 runs 14 residues. The CDR3 bases are TGCAGCGTTGATGGAGAGGGAAGGGGAGAGACCCAGTACTTC. It translates to CSVDGEGRGETQYF.

This clonotype has at least ten counts. The chain employs TRBV11-2 and TRBJ2-7, with 9 bases lining up with TRBD1. V shed 4 bases and J 5 bases; nucleotides not matched to a gene: 3. This CDR3 contains 13 residues. Looked up from germline, CDR1 is SGHAT and CDR2 is FQNNGV. The DNA of the CDR3 is TGTGCCAGCAGCTGGGACAGGGAGAACGAGCAGTACTTC. Translated: CASSWDRENEQYF.

This clonotype was picked up many times. The chain couples TRBV29-1 to TRBJ2-3; 11 bases align to TRBD2. This CDR3 is 15 amino acids long. Germline CDR1 is SQVTM and CDR2 is ANQGSEA. Trimming cost V 6 bases and J 1 base; bases outside gene matches: 6. The CDR3 sequence is CSVPPLAGGTDTQYF. The CDR3 coding sequence is TGCAGCGTGCCGCCACTAGCGGGAGGCACAGATACGCAGTATTTT.

The CDR3 sequence: CASSLRGQGGSNQPQHF. The CDR3 DNA sequence: TGTGCCAGCAGCTTACGGGGACAGGGAGGTAGCAATCAGCCCCAGCATTTT. The chain uses TRBV7-2 and TRBJ1-5; 9 bases align to TRBD1. Losses at the gene ends were 2 bases for V and 0 bases for J; bases not matched to a gene: 5. From germline, CDR1 is SGHTA and CDR2 FQGNSA. The CDR3 consists of 17 residues.

This clonotype was seen a few times. J is TRBJ2-5 and V is TRBV20-1; D possibly corresponds to TRBD2 (6 bases). V was pared by 0 bases and J by 7 bases, with 15 bases between. Germline assignment: CDR1 DFQATT and CDR2 SNEGSKA (reference sequence). The CDR3 sequence is 14 residues long. In DNA form, the CDR3 reads TGCAGTGCTAGAGATGAGCGGACTACCGCGACCCAGTACTTC. As protein: CSARDERTTATQYF.